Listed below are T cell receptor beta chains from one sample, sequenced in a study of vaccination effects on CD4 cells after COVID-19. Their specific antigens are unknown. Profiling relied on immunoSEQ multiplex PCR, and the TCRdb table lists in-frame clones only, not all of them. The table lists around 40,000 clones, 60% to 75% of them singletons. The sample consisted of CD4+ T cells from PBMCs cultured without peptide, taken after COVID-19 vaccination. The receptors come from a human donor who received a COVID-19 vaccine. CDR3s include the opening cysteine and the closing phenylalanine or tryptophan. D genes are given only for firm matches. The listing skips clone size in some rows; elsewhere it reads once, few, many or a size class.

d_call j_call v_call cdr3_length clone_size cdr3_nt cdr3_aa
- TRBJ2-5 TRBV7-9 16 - TGTGCCAGCAGCTCCGCCAGGGTAGGGAGGCAAGAGACCCAGTACTTC CASSSARVGRQETQYF
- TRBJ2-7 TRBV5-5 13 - TGTGCCAGCAGCTTGGGGTCAGAAGACGAGCAGTACTTC CASSLGSEDEQYF
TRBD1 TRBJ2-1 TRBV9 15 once TGTGCCAGCAGCGTAGACCCGGGACAGGGGCGTGAGCAGTTCTTC CASSVDPGQGREQFF
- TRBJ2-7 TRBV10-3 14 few TGTGCCATCAGTGCCCTAAGCGCCTCCTACGAGCAGTACTTC CAISALSASYEQYF
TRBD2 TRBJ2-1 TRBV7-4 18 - TGTGCCAGCAGCGACCCCCTCTTTGAGCGGGAGGTTTACAATGAGCAGTTCTTC CASSDPLFEREVYNEQFF
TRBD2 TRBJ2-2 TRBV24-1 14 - TGTGCCACCAGCCTAGCGGGAGGCACCGGGGAGCTGTTTTTT CATSLAGGTGELFF
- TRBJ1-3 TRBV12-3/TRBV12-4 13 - TGTGCCAGCAGCCTCAACCAGGGAAACACCATATATTTT CASSLNQGNTIYF
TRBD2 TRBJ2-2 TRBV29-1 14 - TGCAGCGCCCCCTCGGGGGGTGGGACCGGGGAGCTGTTTTTT CSAPSGGGTGELFF
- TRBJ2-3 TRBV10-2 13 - TGCGCCAGCAGTGTACTTCGCACAGATACGCAGTATTTT CASSVLRTDTQYF
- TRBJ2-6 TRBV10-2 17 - TGCGCCAGCAGTGAGCGACCCAGGGAATCTGGGGCCAACGTCCTGACTTTC CASSERPRESGANVLTF
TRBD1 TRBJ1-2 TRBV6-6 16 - TGTGCCAGCAGCCGAGGAAGGGACAGGGGGCCTTCTGGCTACACCTTC CASSRGRDRGPSGYTF
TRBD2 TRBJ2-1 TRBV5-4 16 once TGTGCCAGCAGCAGCACTACTAGCGGGGGGGCTGGGGAGCAGTTCTTC CASSSTTSGGAGEQFF
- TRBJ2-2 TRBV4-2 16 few TGTGCCAGCACCCCCGGGCAGCTGGCGAACACCGGGGAGCTGTTTTTT CASTPGQLANTGELFF
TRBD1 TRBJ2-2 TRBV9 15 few TGTGCCAGCATCTATGCGGACAGGGACACCGGGGAGCTGTTTTTT CASIYADRDTGELFF
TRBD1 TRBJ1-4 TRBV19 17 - TGTGCCAGTAGTATGGGCATCCCGGGACAGGGGCCGGAAAAACTGTTTTTT CASSMGIPGQGPEKLFF
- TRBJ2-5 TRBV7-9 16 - TGTGCCAGCAGCTTAGCCGGCAGCTTTCTTCAAGAGACCCAGTACTTC CASSLAGSFLQETQYF
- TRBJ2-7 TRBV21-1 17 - TGTGCCAGCAGCAAAGTCTCTGGAAACCGAATGGCCTACGAGCAGTACTTC CASSKVSGNRMAYEQYF
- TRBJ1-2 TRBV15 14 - TGTGCCACCAGCCCTCCGAGAGGGGGATGGGGCTACACCTTC CATSPPRGGWGYTF
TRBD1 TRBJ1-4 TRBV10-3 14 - TGTGCCATCAGTGAGTCGACTCAGGGGGACGGACTGTTTTTT CAISESTQGDGLFF
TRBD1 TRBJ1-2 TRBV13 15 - TGTGCCAGCAGCTTATTCGGACAGGGTATAGGTTTCTACACCTTC CASSLFGQGIGFYTF
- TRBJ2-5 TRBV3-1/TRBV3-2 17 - TGTGCCAGCAGCCAAGACCGAGCAACACGGGGTGTGGCGACCCAGTACTTC CASSQDRATRGVATQYF
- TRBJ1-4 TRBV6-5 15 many TGTGCCAGCAGTTACGCGGGGGTTACGGGAGAAAAACTGTTTTTT CASSYAGVTGEKLFF
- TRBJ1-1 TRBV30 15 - TGTGCCTGGAGCCCCCTTGGGGTTCGGGACACTGAAGCTTTCTTT CAWSPLGVRDTEAFF
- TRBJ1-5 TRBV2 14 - TGTGCCAGCAGTGATGACAAATGGGGACAGCCCCAGCATTTT CASSDDKWGQPQHF
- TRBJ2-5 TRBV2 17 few TGTGCCAGCAGTGAAGTGAGTGGAATCGGTGGGGAAGAGACCCAGTACTTC CASSEVSGIGGEETQYF
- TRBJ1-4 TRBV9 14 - TGTGCCAGCAGCGTGCAGGGGAAAAATGAAAAACTGTTTTTT CASSVQGKNEKLFF
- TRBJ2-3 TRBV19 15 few TGTGCCAGTGACCAAGGGGGGGGGCTGACTCATACGCAGTATTTT CASDQGGGLTHTQYF
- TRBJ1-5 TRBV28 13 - TGTGCCAGCAGACAGGGAAGCAATCAGCCCCAGCATTTT CASRQGSNQPQHF
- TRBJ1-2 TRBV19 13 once TGTGCCAGTAGTATGGGAGGGAACTATGGCTACACCTTC CASSMGGNYGYTF
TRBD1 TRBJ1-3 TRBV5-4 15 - TGTGCCAGCAGCATCTTGGGACAGGGGGCAGACACCATATATTTT CASSILGQGADTIYF
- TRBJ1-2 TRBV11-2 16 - TGTGCCAGCAGCTTAGATTACCTGAGAGCTAACTATGGCTACACCTTC CASSLDYLRANYGYTF
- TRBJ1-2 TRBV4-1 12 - TGCGCCAGCAGCCAAGCCACGGTTGGCTACACCTTC CASSQATVGYTF
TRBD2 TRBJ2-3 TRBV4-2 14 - TGTGCCAGCAGCCACGGGGGGTACACAGATACGCAGTATTTT CASSHGGYTDTQYF
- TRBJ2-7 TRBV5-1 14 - TGCGCCAGCAGCTTGGAAATGGGTGGATACGAGCAGTACTTC CASSLEMGGYEQYF
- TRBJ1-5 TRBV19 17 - TGTGCCAGTAGTATAGACGTCGCCGGGACATTGAATCAGCCCCAGCATTTT CASSIDVAGTLNQPQHF
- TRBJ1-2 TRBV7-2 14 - TGTGCCAGCAGCTTAGACCCCGGGGACTATGGCTACACCTTC CASSLDPGDYGYTF
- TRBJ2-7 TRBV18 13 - TGTGCCAGCTCACCACCGTCCTTCTACGAGCAGTACTTC CASSPPSFYEQYF
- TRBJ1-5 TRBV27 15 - TGTGCCAGCAGTTGGGACACCACCGGCAATCAGCCCCAGCATTTT CASSWDTTGNQPQHF
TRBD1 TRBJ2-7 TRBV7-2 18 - TGTGCCAGCAGCCTCTCGACAGGGAGAAACCGAATGTCGGCCGAGCAGTACTTC CASSLSTGRNRMSAEQYF
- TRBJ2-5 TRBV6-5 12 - TGTGCCAGCAGTTACCCGGGACAGACCCAGTACTTC CASSYPGQTQYF
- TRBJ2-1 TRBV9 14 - TGTGCCAGCAGCCCGCCCGGTAGCCCCAATGAGCAGTTCTTC CASSPPGSPNEQFF